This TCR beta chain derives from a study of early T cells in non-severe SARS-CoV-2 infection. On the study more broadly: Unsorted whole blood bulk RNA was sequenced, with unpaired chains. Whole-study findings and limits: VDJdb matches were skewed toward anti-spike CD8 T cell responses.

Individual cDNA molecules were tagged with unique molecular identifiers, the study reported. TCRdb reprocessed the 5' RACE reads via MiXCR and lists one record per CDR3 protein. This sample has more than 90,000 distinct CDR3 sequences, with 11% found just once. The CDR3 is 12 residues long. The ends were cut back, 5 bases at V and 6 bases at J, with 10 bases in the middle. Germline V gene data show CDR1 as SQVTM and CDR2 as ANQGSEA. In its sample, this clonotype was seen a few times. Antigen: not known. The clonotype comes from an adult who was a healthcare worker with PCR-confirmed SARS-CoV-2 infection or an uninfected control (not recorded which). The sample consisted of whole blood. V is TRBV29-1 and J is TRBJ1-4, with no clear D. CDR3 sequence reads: CSVIDGDEKLFF. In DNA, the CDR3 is TGCAGCGTTATAGACGGAGATGAAAAACTGTTTTTT.